The 16 T cell receptor beta chains reported below all come from one sample, sequenced in a study of T-cell memory formation after mild COVID-19. One entry per CDR3 protein results from TCRdb running MiXCR on the 5' RACE reads. This sample has 90,000 to 130,000 distinct CDR3 sequences, with about 18% found just once. Sample: PBMCs or a T cell subset sorted from them (not recorded which). The receptor source for this set is a young man who had mild COVID-19 (a few samples of this study predate the infection). Cell type and time point are not known.

This clonotype appeared a few times. The chain couples TRBV7-9 to TRBJ1-1; 7 positions agree with TRBD1. Germline CDR1 SEHNR, CDR2 FQNEAQ (reference sequence). V gave up 1 base and J gave up 8 bases; unmatched junction bases: 10. CDR3 length: 15 amino acids. The DNA for the CDR3 is TGTGCCAGCAGCTTAGGTGCAGGGGGAGAATCAGAAGCTTTCTTT. This sequence encodes CASSLGAGGESEAFF.

This rearrangement joins TRBV7-9 to TRBJ1-1, with D hard to call. Deletions cut 0 bases from V and 1 base from J, with 12 bases between. CDR3 length: 16 residues. Germline-derived CDR1 and CDR2 are SEHNR and FQNEAQ (reference sequence). In DNA form, the CDR3 reads TGTGCCAGCAGCTTAGCGAGGTCAGCACCGAACACTGAAGCTTTCTTT. Translated: CASSLARSAPNTEAFF.

This clonotype has a handful of counts. The CDR3 nucleotides read TGTGCCAGCAGCTTAGCCAGGGAGGCAGATACGCAGTATTTT. Translated, it gives CASSLAREADTQYF. The chain uses TRBV7-2 and TRBJ2-3; perhaps TRBD2 as D (6 bases). Germline V CDR1 and CDR2: SGHTA, FQGNSA. This CDR3 comprises 14 residues. V shed 0 bases and J shed 4 bases, with 8 bases lying between them.

The CDR3 DNA sequence: TGTGCCAGCAGCTTAGCCGGGCTCGAGCAGTACTTC. It is translated as CASSLAGLEQYF. The rearrangement uses TRBV11-2 and TRBJ2-7; D gene unclear. This CDR3 region has 12 residues. Trimming took 1 base from V and 6 from J, leaving 7 bases between them. Germline V gene data show CDR1 as SGHAT and CDR2 as FQNNGV.

This clonotype was counted a few times. This sequence joins TRBV20-1 and TRBJ2-1, with TRBD2 identical over 12 bases. Trimming took 3 bases from V and 10 from J; bases not matched to a gene: 10. This CDR3 is built from 15 residues. Looked up from germline, CDR1 is DFQATT and CDR2 is SNEGSKA (reference sequence). CDR3: CSASLASGGAWEQFF. Here the CDR3 DNA reads TGCAGTGCTAGTTTGGCTAGCGGGGGGGCCTGGGAGCAGTTCTTC.

The V gene is TRBV24-1, the J gene TRBJ1-2; D may be TRBD1 (5 bases). CDR1 is KGHDR, CDR2 SFDVKD, per germline. Trimming left V 9 bases short and J 8 bases short, with 12 bases between. CDR3 length equals 11 residues. CDR3 in DNA: TGTGCCACCGGGGGGTCCTTCGGCTACACCTTC. Translated: CATGGSFGYTF.

The rearrangement links TRBV7-2 to TRBJ1-6; D is possibly TRBD1 (6 bases). CDR1 SGHTA and CDR2 FQGNSA come from the germline V gene. CDR3 length equals 16 residues. Trimming took off 0 bases at V and 6 bases at J, with 12 bases between the two ends. The CDR3 sequence is CASSLARRGGNSPLHF. The DNA of the CDR3 is TGTGCCAGCAGCTTAGCGCGCAGGGGCGGTAATTCACCCCTCCACTTT.

The genes are TRBV12-3 or TRBV12-4 and TRBJ2-3; D gene ambiguous. Between the trimmed V and J ends, which lost 4 bases and 6 bases, there was a span of 11 bases. This CDR3 is 13 amino acids long. Here the CDR3 DNA reads TGTGCCAGCAGTTGGGTAGGATCGGATACGCAGTATTTT. This gives the protein CASSWVGSDTQYF.

A few counts support this clonotype. J is TRBJ2-2 and V is TRBV20-1; 14 bases align to TRBD2. The length of the CDR3 is 15 residues. CDR1 and CDR2 (germline): DFQATT, SNEGSKA (reference sequence). V was pared by 5 bases and J by 5 bases, with 4 bases of the junction left unmatched. For the CDR3, the DNA is TGCAGTGCTGAGGGACTAGCGGGGGCAACCGGGGAGCTGTTTTTT. Translation gives CSAEGLAGATGELFF.

This clonotype has just a few counts. V gene TRBV7-2 combines with J gene TRBJ2-1; D gene uncertain. CDR1 SGHTA and CDR2 FQGNSA come from the germline V gene. The CDR3 has 16 residues. Trimming left V 5 bases short and J 2 bases short, with 16 bases between. For the CDR3, the DNA is TGTGCCAGCAGCCCCCGGACGGTGCACGCCTACAATGAGCAGTTCTTC. Its protein product is CASSPRTVHAYNEQFF. Drawing the rest from reference TRBV7-2 and TRBJ2-1, the complete variable domain is GAGVSQSPSNKVTEKGKDVELRCDPISGHTALYWYRQSLGQGLEFLIYFQGNSAPDKSGLPSDRFSAERTGGSVSTLTIQRTQQEDSAVYLCASSPRTVHAYNEQFFGPGTRLTVL.

This clonotype was seen at least ten times. The chain uses TRBV12-3 or TRBV12-4 and TRBJ2-1; perhaps TRBD2 as D (6 bases). Trimming removed 1 base at V and 4 bases at J, with 8 bases between. This CDR3 has 14 amino acids. The CDR3 DNA follows: TGTGCCAGCAGTTTAGGGGGACTTTACAATGAGCAGTTCTTC. Translating gives CASSLGGLYNEQFF.

This clonotype was observed at least ten times. The chain links TRBV7-3 to TRBJ2-3; perhaps D is TRBD1 or TRBD2 (6 bases each). The CDR3 has 15 residues. Trimming stripped 3 bases from V and 2 bases from J, with 12 bases between. CDR1 and CDR2 (germline): SGHTA, FQGTGA. CDR3 coding DNA: TGTGCCAGCAGCTTGATCGGGGGCCTCACAGATACGCAGTATTTT. It specifies CASSLIGGLTDTQYF.

The J gene is TRBJ1-5, the V gene TRBV7-2; D might be TRBD1 (5 bases). Trimming removed 7 bases at V and 3 bases at J, with 16 bases between. The CDR3 sequence is 15 residues long. Germline CDR1 is SGHTA and CDR2 is FQGNSA. Written as DNA, the CDR3 is TGTGCCAGCACCAGCTACGGGGCCTTCAATCAGCCCCAGCATTTT. It translates to CASTSYGAFNQPQHF.

There are a few counts of this clonotype. The V call is TRBV10-3, the J call TRBJ2-1; 7 bases map to TRBD1. The J segment lost 1 base and the V segment lost 4 bases, leaving 4 bases of the junction unmatched. Germline V gene data show CDR1 as ENHRY and CDR2 as SYGVKD. The CDR3 covers 15 residues. CDR3 nucleotides: TGTGCCATCAGTGGGCCGGGACAGTCCTACAATGAGCAGTTCTTC. Its translation is CAISGPGQSYNEQFF.

This clonotype was recorded at least ten times. V usage is TRBV29-1 and J usage is TRBJ1-1; possible D gene TRBD1, 5 bases. V was pared by 6 bases and J by 0 bases, with 17 bases between. The CDR3 has 15 residues. Germline V CDR1 and CDR2: SQVTM, ANQGSEA. DNA for the CDR3: TGCAGCGTAGGAACAGGTTGGGGCATGAACACTGAAGCTTTCTTT. Protein product: CSVGTGWGMNTEAFF.

This clonotype was seen a few times. At one end the junction does not follow the germline gene, possibly because of a read error. CDR3 sequence: CASNLGTRREALIGNIQYF. The CDR3 DNA is TGTGCCAGCAACTTAGGGACACGACGGGAGGCTTTGATCGGGAACATTCAGTACTTC. The chain carries TRBV7-8 and TRBJ2-4, with D maybe TRBD2 (7 bases). CDR1 and CDR2 from the germline V gene are SGHVS and FQNEAQ. The CDR3 length is 19 residues.